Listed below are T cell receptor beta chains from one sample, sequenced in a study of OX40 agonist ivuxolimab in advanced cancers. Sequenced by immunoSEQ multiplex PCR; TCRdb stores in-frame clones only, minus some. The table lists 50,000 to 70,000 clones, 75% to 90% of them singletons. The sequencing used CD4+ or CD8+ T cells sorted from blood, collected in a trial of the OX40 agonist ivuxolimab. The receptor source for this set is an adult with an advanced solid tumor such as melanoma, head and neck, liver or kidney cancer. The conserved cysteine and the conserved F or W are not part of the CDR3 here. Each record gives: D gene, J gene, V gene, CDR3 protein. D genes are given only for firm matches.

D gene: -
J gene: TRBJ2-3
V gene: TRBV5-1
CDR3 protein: ASSFDVLTDTQY

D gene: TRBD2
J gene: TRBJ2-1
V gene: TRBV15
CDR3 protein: ATSQTSGIVWNEQF

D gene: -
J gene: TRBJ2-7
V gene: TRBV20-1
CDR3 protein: SAETVYEQY

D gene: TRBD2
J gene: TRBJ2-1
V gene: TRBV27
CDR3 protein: ASSPRTSGSPYNEQF

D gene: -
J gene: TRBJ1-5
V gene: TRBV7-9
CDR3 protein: ASSFGEQPQH

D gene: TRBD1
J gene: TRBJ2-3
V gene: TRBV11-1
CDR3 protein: ASSLLGQVQDTQY

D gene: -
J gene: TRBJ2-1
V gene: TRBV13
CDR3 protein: ASSLRPSGEQF

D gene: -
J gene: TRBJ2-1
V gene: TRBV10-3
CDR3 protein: AISESKLLNEQF

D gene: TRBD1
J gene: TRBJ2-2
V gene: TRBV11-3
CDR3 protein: ASSRGQDTGELF

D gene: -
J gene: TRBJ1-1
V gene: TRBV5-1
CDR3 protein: ASSLARDTEAF

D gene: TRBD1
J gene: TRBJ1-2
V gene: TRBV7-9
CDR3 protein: ASSPGTAINYGYT

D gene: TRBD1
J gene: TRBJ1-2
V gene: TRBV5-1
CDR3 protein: ASSLGQGGYGYT

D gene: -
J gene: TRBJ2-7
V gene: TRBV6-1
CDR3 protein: ASIPSVGVEQY

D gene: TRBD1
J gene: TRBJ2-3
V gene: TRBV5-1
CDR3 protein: ASSLAGQYVGGDTQY

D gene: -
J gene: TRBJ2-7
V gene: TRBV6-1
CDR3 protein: ASTPGAAGLNEQY

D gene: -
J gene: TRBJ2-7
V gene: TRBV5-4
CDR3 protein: ASSPSGTGSYEQY

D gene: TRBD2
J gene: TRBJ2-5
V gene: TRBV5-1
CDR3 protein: ASSFSGRETQY

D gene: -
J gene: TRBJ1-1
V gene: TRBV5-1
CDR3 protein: ASSLAQGSMNTEAF

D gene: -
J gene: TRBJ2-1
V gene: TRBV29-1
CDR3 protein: SASGANEQF

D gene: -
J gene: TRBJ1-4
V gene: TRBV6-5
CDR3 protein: ASSPQTVSNEKLF

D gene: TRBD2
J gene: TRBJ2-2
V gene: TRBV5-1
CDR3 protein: ASSLARSGRAQYTGELF

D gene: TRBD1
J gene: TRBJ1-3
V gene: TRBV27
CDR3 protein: ASRDMTRTGSLGNTIY

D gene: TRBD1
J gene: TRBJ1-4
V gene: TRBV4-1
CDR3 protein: ASSQEGDRGEKLF

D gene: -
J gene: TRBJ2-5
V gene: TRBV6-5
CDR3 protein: ASSYSIGGRETQY

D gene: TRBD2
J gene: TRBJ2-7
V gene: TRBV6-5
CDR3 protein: AGPGTSGTYEQY

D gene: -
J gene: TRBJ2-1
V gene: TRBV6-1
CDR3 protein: ASSEGVGRGQF

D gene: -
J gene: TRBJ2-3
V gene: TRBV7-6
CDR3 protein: ASSLAPRYSTDTQY

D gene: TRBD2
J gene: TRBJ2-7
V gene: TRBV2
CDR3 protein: ASSEAPGLAGYEQY